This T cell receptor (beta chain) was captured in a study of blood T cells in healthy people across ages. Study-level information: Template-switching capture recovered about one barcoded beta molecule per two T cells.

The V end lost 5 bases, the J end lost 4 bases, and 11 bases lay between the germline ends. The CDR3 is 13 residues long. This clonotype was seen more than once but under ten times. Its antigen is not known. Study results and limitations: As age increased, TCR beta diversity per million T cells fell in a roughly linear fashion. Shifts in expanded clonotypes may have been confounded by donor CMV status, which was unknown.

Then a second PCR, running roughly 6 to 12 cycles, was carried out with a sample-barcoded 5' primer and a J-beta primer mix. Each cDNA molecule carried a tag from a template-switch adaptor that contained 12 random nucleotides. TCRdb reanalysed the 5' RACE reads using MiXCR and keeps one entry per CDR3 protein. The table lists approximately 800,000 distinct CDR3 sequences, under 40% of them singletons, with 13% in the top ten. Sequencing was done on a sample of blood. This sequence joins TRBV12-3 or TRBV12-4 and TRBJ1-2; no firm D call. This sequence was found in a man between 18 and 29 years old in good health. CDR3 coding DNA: TGTGCCAGCAGTGCCCCGGACCGCTATGGCTACACCTTC. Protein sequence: CASSAPDRYGYTF.